A selection of T cell receptor beta chains follows, all from one sample in a study of T cell responses to AZD1222 COVID-19 vaccine. TCRdb keeps only in-frame clones here, not all; method: immunoSEQ multiplex PCR. This table has around 95,000 clones, 85% to 95% appearing once. The input for sequencing was peripheral blood, taken on day 0 of AZD1222 vaccination. All receptors derive from an adult in good health. Both conserved end residues are part of each CDR3. D genes are given only for firm matches. The size of a clone is reported for some rows only, either as once, few or many, or as a class for expanded clones.

V gene	clone size	J gene	D gene	CDR3 protein	CDR3 DNA
TRBV28	-	TRBJ1-5	TRBD1	CASSLLAGGSNQPQHF	TGTGCCAGCAGTTTATTGGCAGGGGGGAGCAATCAGCCCCAGCATTTT
TRBV7-9	once	TRBJ1-4	TRBD1	CASSPANPDREELFF	TGTGCCAGCAGCCCCGCAAACCCGGACAGGGAGGAACTGTTTTTT
TRBV5-6	-	TRBJ2-7	-	CASSIAGTRNEQYF	TGTGCCAGCAGCATCGCCGGGACACGGAACGAGCAGTACTTC
TRBV5-1	-	TRBJ1-4	-	CASSLEGYTNEKLFF	TGCGCCAGCAGCTTGGAGGGATACACTAATGAAAAACTGTTTTTT
TRBV9	-	TRBJ2-1	-	CASSGSSYNEQFF	TGTGCCAGCAGCGGGAGCTCCTACAATGAGCAGTTCTTC
TRBV3-1/TRBV3-2	-	TRBJ2-7	TRBD2	CASSPRTRLAGGPGSSYEQYF	TGTGCCAGCAGTCCTCGCACCCGACTAGCGGGAGGGCCGGGGAGCTCCTACGAGCAGTACTTC
TRBV7-9	-	TRBJ2-1	-	CASSLAPGNEQFF	TGTGCCAGCAGCTTAGCGCCTGGCAATGAGCAGTTCTTC
TRBV19	-	TRBJ2-2	-	CASKVDQNTGELFF	TGTGCCAGTAAGGTCGACCAAAACACCGGGGAGCTGTTTTTT
TRBV28	-	TRBJ1-1	TRBD1	CASRMAGGAYTEAFF	TGTGCCAGCAGGATGGCAGGGGGCGCATACACTGAAGCTTTCTTT
TRBV11-2	-	TRBJ1-6	-	CASSSEGTTPLHF	TGTGCCAGCAGCTCCGAGGGGACTACACCCCTCCACTTT
TRBV27	-	TRBJ2-5	-	CASSLNRAGGQETQYF	TGTGCCAGCAGTCTAAACAGGGCTGGCGGCCAAGAGACCCAGTACTTC
TRBV27	-	TRBJ2-7	TRBD2	CASSLPLAGVHEQYF	TGTGCCAGCAGTTTACCCCTAGCGGGAGTACACGAGCAGTACTTC
TRBV7-3	-	TRBJ2-1	-	CASSLGNYNEQFF	TGTGCCAGCAGCTTAGGGAACTACAATGAGCAGTTCTTC
TRBV29-1	-	TRBJ2-3	TRBD1	CSVVGGSTDTQYF	TGCAGCGTTGTAGGGGGCTCCACAGATACGCAGTATTTT
TRBV5-5	-	TRBJ2-7	TRBD1	CASRQGNEQYF	TGTGCCAGCCGACAGGGGAACGAGCAGTACTTC
TRBV3-1/TRBV3-2	once	TRBJ1-1	-	CASSQDRSWDTEAFF	TGTGCCAGCAGCCAAGATCGGTCGTGGGACACTGAAGCTTTCTTT
TRBV28	-	TRBJ2-5	-	CASRRGTQYF	TGTGCCAGCAGACGAGGGACCCAGTACTTC
TRBV28	-	TRBJ2-7	-	CASSPYYSYEQYF	TGTGCCAGCAGTCCCTACTACTCCTACGAGCAGTACTTC
TRBV27	-	TRBJ1-6	-	CASSEDRDNSPLHF	TGTGCCAGCAGTGAGGACAGAGATAATTCACCCCTCCACTTT
TRBV28	-	TRBJ1-6	-	CASSEDSYNSPLHF	TGTGCCAGCAGTGAAGACTCCTATAATTCACCCCTCCACTTT
TRBV2	-	TRBJ2-7	TRBD1	CASSSDRGREQYF	TGTGCCAGCAGTTCGGACAGGGGGCGCGAGCAGTACTTC
TRBV7-3	-	TRBJ2-1	-	CASSPYLNNEQFF	TGTGCCAGCAGCCCGTACCTAAACAATGAGCAGTTCTTC
TRBV28	once	TRBJ1-5	-	CASTQTPGKGQPQHF	TGTGCCAGCACCCAAACGCCTGGGAAAGGGCAGCCCCAGCATTTT
TRBV5-5	-	TRBJ2-3	TRBD2	CASSQNLAGGGTDTQYF	TGTGCCAGCAGCCAAAATCTAGCGGGAGGTGGCACAGATACGCAGTATTTT
TRBV7-9	-	TRBJ1-2	-	CASSSQVLYGYTF	TGTGCCAGCAGCTCGCAGGTCCTCTATGGCTACACCTTC
TRBV6-5	-	TRBJ2-7	-	CASSSAVPTYEQYF	TGTGCCAGCAGTTCGGCCGTGCCTACCTACGAGCAGTACTTC
TRBV6-5	few	TRBJ2-7	-	CASSYSIRGHEQYF	TGTGCCAGCAGTTACTCGATACGGGGTCACGAGCAGTACTTC
TRBV9	-	TRBJ2-1	TRBD2	CASSRAGEKGSEQFF	TGTGCCAGCAGCCGAGCGGGAGAAAAAGGGAGTGAGCAGTTCTTC
TRBV29-1	-	TRBJ2-7	-	CSVEIGVGGYEQYF	TGCAGCGTTGAAATAGGGGTAGGGGGCTACGAGCAGTACTTC
TRBV5-6	-	TRBJ1-3	-	CASSYYPYSSGNTIYF	TGTGCCAGCAGCTACTACCCATACAGCTCTGGAAACACCATATATTTT
TRBV6-2/TRBV6-3	-	TRBJ2-1	-	CASSYYSVEVEQFF	TGTGCCAGCAGTTACTACTCCGTAGAGGTTGAGCAGTTCTTC
TRBV28	-	TRBJ1-2	-	CASSFQKAKLYGYTF	TGTGCCAGCAGTTTTCAAAAGGCTAAACTCTATGGCTACACCTTC
TRBV6-4	-	TRBJ1-5	TRBD1	CASSDSAGGQPQHF	TGTGCCAGCAGTGACTCGGCAGGGGGTCAGCCCCAGCATTTT
TRBV29-1	-	TRBJ2-1	-	CSWTGPHNLNEQFF	TGCAGCTGGACGGGACCACACAACTTAAATGAGCAGTTCTTC
TRBV3-1/TRBV3-2	-	TRBJ1-4	-	CASSQGFNEKLFF	TGTGCCAGCAGCCAGGGTTTTAATGAAAAACTGTTTTTT
TRBV5-1	-	TRBJ1-3	-	CASSLSTGNTIYF	TGCGCCAGCAGCTTGAGTACTGGAAACACCATATATTTT
TRBV6-4	-	TRBJ2-3	TRBD2	CASSELAGAADTQYF	TGTGCCAGCAGTGAGCTAGCGGGAGCGGCAGATACGCAGTATTTT
TRBV28	-	TRBJ2-3	-	CASSDSSTDTQYF	TGTGCCAGCAGTGACTCTTCCACAGATACGCAGTATTTT